The 9 T cell receptor beta chains given below trace back to one sample, sequenced in a study of CD8 T cells in ankylosing spondylitis. TCRdb recomputed calls from the 5' RACE reads with MiXCR, one row per CDR3 protein. This table holds about 800,000 distinct CDR3 sequences, roughly 12% found once. No antigen has been identified for these receptors. Regarding the study as a whole: A motif of fewer than ten highly homologous TCR beta variants was seen as apparently characteristic of ankylosing spondylitis blood.

The material sequenced was blood, either unsorted or a sorted T cell fraction (not recorded which). These receptors originate from a male donor with ankylosing spondylitis.

V usage is TRBV5-1 and J usage is TRBJ1-2; D is uncertain. Trimming removed 4 bases from V and 2 bases from J, with 6 bases in between. The CDR3 consists of 12 residues. The V gene's germline CDR1 is SGHRS and CDR2 YFSETQ. Here the CDR3 reads CASSPTNYGYTF. The DNA for the CDR3 is TGCGCCAGCAGCCCGACGAACTATGGCTACACCTTC.

This clonotype was counted a few times. The CDR3 protein is CSARNTREGGAFF. Written as DNA, the CDR3 is TGCAGTGCTAGAAACACACGGGAGGGAGGAGCTTTCTTT. This chain connects TRBV20-1 to TRBJ1-1; D not resolved. V gave up 2 bases and J gave up 10 bases, with 17 bases separating them. In germline, CDR1 is DFQATT, CDR2 SNEGSKA (reference sequence). The CDR3 is 13 residues long.

V and J are TRBV20-1 and TRBJ2-2; D ambiguous. Germline CDR1 DFQATT, CDR2 SNEGSKA (reference sequence). This CDR3 is 13 amino acids long. The V gene lost 6 bases and the J gene lost 2 bases, with 10 bases spanning the gap. The CDR3 here is CSAAGRNTGELFF. In nucleotides, the CDR3 is TGCAGTGCAGCCGGAAGAAACACCGGGGAGCTGTTTTTT.

This clonotype came up many times. The rearrangement joins TRBV10-3 to TRBJ2-2; D not resolved. V was trimmed by 0 bases and J by 4 bases, leaving 6 bases between them. The CDR3 consists of 14 residues. Germline V gene lookup returns CDR1 ENHRY and CDR2 SYGVKD. The CDR3 region is CAISESSGTGELFF. In nucleotides, the CDR3 is TGTGCCATCAGTGAGTCGTCAGGCACCGGGGAGCTGTTTTTT.

J is TRBJ2-3 and V is TRBV28; D is perhaps TRBD2 (7 bases). V lost 6 bases and J 9 bases, leaving 10 bases between the germline ends. Germline assignment: CDR1 MDHEN and CDR2 SYDVKM. The CDR3 covers 11 residues. CDR3 protein: CASSGGRTQYF. The CDR3 coding sequence is TGTGCCAGCAGCGGGGGGCGAACGCAGTATTTT.

This clonotype has just a few counts. The chain couples TRBV5-5 to TRBJ2-7, with a weak D call TRBD2 (7 bases). Trimming stripped 3 bases from V and 0 bases from J, with 10 bases between. In germline, CDR1 is SGHKS, CDR2 YYEKEE (reference sequence). CDR3 size: 14 residues. The CDR3 protein is CASSWGGHSYEQYF. For the CDR3, the DNA is TGTGCCAGCAGCTGGGGGGGACACTCCTACGAGCAGTACTTC.

There are a few counts of this clonotype. The chain links TRBV6-1 to TRBJ2-7, with 11 bases aligning to TRBD1. Germline-derived CDR1 and CDR2 are MNHNS and SASEGT. The V and J ends lost 5 bases and 1 base, in that order; junction bases with no gene match: 10. The CDR3 runs 17 residues. CDR3 residues: CASSPTPGTGGSYEQYF. As DNA, the CDR3 is TGTGCCAGCAGTCCAACCCCCGGGACAGGGGGTTCCTACGAGCAGTACTTC.

This clonotype has just a few counts. The CDR3 region has the DNA TGTGCCAGCAGCGTACAGGGTTTGGATACGCAGTATTTT. Translation: CASSVQGLDTQYF. This chain connects TRBV7-2 to TRBJ2-3; D might be TRBD1 (6 bases). Germline-derived CDR1 and CDR2 are SGHTA and FQGNSA. The CDR3 is 13 residues long. V was trimmed by 5 bases and J by 6 bases, leaving 12 bases between them.

For this clonotype: No conserved phenylalanine or tryptophan is present at the end of the CDR3, so a read error is the likely explanation. CDR3 nucleotides: TGTGCCAGCAGCTTAGCGCGGAGGGGTGGTGAAAAACTGTTTTCT. This translates into CASSLARRGGEKLFS. The chain recombines TRBV7-2 with TRBJ1-4, with D tentatively TRBD1 (5 bases). CDR1 SGHTA and CDR2 FQGNSA come from the germline V gene. V gave up 0 bases and J gave up 7 bases, with 12 bases separating them. The length of the CDR3 is 15 residues.